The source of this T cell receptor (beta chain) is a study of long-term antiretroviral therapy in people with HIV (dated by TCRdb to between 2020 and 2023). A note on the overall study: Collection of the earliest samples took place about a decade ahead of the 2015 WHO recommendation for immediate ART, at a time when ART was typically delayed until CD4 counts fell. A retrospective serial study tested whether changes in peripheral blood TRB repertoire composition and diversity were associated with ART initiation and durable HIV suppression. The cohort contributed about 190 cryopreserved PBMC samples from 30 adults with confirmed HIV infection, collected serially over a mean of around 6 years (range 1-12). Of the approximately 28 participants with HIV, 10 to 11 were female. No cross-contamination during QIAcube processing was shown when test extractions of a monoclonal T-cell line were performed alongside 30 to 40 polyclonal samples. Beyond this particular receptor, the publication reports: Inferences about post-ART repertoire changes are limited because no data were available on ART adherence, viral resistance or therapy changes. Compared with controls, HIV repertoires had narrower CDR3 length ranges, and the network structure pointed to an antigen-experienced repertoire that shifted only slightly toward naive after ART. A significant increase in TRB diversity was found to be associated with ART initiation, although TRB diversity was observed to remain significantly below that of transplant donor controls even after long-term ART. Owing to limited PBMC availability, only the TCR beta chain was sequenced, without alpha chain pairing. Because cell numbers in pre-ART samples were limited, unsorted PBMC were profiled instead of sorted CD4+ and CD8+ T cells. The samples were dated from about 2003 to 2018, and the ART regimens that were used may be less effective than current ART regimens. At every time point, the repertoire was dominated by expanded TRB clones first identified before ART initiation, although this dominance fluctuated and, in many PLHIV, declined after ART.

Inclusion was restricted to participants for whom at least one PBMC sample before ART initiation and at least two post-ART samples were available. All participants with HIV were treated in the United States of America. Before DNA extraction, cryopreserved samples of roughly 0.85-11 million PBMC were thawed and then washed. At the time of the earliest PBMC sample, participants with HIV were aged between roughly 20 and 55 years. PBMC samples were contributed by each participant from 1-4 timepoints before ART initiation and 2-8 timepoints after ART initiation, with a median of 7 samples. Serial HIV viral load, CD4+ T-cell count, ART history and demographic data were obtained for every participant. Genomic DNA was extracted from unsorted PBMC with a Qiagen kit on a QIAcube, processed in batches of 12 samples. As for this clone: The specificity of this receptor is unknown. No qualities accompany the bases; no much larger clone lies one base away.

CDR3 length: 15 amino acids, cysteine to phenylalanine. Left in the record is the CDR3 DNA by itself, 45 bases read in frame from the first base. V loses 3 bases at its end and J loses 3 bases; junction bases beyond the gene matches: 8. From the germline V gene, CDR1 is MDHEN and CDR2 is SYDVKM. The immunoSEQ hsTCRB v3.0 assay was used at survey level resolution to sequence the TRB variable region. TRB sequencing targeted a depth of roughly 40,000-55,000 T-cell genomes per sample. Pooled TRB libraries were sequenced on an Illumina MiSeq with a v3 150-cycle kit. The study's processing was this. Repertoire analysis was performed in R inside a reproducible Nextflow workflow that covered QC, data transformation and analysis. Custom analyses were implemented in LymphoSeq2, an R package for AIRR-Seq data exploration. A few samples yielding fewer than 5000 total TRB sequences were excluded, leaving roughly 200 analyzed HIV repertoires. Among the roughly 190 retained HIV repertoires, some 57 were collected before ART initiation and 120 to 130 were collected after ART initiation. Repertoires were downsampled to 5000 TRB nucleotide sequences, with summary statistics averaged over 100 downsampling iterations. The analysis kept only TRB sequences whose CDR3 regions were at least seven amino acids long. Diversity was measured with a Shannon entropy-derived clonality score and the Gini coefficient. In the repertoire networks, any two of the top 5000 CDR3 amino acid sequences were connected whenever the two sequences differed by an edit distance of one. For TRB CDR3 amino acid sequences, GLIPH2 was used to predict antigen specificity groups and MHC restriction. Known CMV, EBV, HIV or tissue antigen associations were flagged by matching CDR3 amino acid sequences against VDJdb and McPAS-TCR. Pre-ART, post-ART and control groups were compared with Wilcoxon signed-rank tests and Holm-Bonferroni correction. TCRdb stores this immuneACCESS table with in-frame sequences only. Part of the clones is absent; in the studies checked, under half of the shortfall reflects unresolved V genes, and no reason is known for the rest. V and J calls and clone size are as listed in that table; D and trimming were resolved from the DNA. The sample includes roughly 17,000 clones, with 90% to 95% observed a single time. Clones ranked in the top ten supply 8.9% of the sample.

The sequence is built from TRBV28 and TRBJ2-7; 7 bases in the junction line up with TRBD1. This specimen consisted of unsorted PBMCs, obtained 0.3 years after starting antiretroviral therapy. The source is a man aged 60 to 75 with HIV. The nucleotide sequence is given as TGTGCCAGCAGTTTCGCGTCGACAGGGATCTACGAGCAGTACTTC. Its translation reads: CASSFASTGIYEQYF. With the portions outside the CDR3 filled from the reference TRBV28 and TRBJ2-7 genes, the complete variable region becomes DVKVTQSSRYLVKRTGEKVFLECVQDMDHENMFWYRQDPGLGLRLIYFSYDVKMKEKGDIPEGYSVSREKKERFSLILESASTNQTSMYLCASSFASTGIYEQYFGPGTRLTVT.